The clone carrying this T cell receptor (beta chain) was seen repeatedly, ten times or more. This record comes from a study of neurological immune-mediated disorders. TCRdb itself ran the 5' RACE reads through MiXCR, one entry per CDR3 protein. The profile covers 45,000 to 50,000 distinct CDR3 sequences, with about 23% appearing a single time and roughly 25% taken by the ten largest. This CDR3 region has 13 residues. CDR1 is MGHRA and CDR2 is YSYEKL in the germline V gene. V dropped 5 bases and J dropped 8 bases, with 15 bases sitting between them. The clonotype was recovered from a woman in her sixties or seventies in good health. The source material was PBMCs. This chain connects TRBV4-1 to TRBJ1-2; D not certain. CDR3 in DNA: TGCGCCAGCAGCAATTGGGAAGGGAAGGGCTACACCTTC. It yields the protein CASSNWEGKGYTF.